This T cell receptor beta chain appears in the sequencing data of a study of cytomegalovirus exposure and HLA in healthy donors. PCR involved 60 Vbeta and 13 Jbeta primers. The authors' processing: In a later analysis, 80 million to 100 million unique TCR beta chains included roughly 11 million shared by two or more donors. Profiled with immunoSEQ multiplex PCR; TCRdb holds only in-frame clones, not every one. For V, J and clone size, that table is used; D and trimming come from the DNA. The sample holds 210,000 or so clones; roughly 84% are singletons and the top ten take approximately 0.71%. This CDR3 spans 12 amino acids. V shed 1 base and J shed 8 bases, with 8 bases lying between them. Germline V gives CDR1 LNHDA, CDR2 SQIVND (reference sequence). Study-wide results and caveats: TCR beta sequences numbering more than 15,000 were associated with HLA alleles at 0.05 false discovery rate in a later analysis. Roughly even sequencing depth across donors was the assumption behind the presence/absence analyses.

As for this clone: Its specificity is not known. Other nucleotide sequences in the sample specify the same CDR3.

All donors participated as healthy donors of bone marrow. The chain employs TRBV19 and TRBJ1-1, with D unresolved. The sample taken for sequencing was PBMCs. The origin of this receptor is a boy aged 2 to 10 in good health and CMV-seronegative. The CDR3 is CASSIGGGEAFF. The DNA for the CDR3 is TGTGCCAGTAGTATAGGGGGAGGGGAAGCTTTCTTT.